The 12 T cell receptor beta chains below come from one sample, sequenced in a study of CD8+CD57+ T cells in acquired aplastic anemia. Template material for TCR beta VDJ and CDR3 profiling consisted of genomic DNA. TCRdb ran MiXCR on the reads and lists one entry per CDR3 protein. The sample carries around 250,000 distinct CDR3 sequences, 55% to 60% recorded once. Input material: sorted CD4+, CD8+, or CD8+CD57+ T cells (not recorded which) from PBMCs. Every receptor here comes from a human donor with severe aplastic anemia or a healthy control (not recorded which).

This clonotype appeared many times. The chain combines TRBV7-8 with TRBJ2-4; D call uncertain. The CDR3 has 16 amino acids. V lost 1 base and J lost 0, with 10 bases in between. CDR1 is SGHVS and CDR2 is FQNEAQ in the germline V gene. The CDR3, as DNA: TGTGCCAGCAGCTTAGGGGATAGGCTAGCCAAAAACATTCAGTACTTC. Translation: CASSLGDRLAKNIQYF.

This clonotype came up many times. J is TRBJ1-2 and V is TRBV27, with a possible D match to TRBD1 (5 bases). The CDR3 is made up of 12 amino acids. V was shortened by 6 bases and J by 5 bases, with 10 bases between the two germline ends. The germline CDR1 and CDR2 sequences are MNHEY and SMNVEV (reference sequence). The DNA for the CDR3 is TGTGCCAGCAGACTTCGACAGTATGGCTACACCTTC. Protein: CASRLRQYGYTF.

This clonotype was detected a few times. CDR3 residues: CASSLRGRSRGGTQYF. The CDR3, as DNA: TGTGCCAGCAGTTTAAGGGGGCGGAGCCGGGGAGGCACCCAGTACTTC. This sequence joins TRBV28 and TRBJ2-5, with D possibly matching TRBD1 (7 bases). The CDR3 has 16 amino acids. Germline-derived CDR1 and CDR2 are MDHEN and SYDVKM. Between the trimmed V and J ends, which lost 2 bases and 8 bases, there was a span of 21 bases.

The chain links TRBV5-4 to TRBJ1-6; 8 bases match TRBD1. Germline-derived CDR1 and CDR2 are SGHNT and YYREEE (reference sequence). The CDR3 is 14 residues long. J gave up 7 bases and V 3 bases, and 3 bases lay outside the gene matches. The CDR3: CASSSDRANSPLHF. The CDR3 nucleotides are TGTGCCAGCAGCTCGGACAGGGCCAATTCACCCCTCCACTTT.

Many counts were recorded for this clonotype. The V call is TRBV14, the J call TRBJ1-1; tentatively, D is TRBD1 (5 bases). V was pared by 1 base and J by 2 bases, with 11 bases between. This CDR3 has 15 residues. CDR1 and CDR2 (germline): SGHDN, FVKESK. CDR3: CASSQAAGYNTEAFF. CDR3 in DNA: TGTGCCAGCAGCCAAGCCGCAGGGTACAACACTGAAGCTTTCTTT.

The genes are TRBV5-4 and TRBJ1-2; 8 nucleotides line up with TRBD1. V lost 6 bases, J lost 6 bases, and 10 bases stayed unmatched. The germline V gene encodes CDR1 SGHNT and CDR2 YYREEE (reference sequence). The length of the CDR3 is 14 residues. The chain's CDR3 is CASTIPRTGNGYTF. The CDR3 DNA follows: TGTGCCAGCACCATACCACGGACAGGGAATGGCTACACCTTC.

The CDR3 bases are TGTGCCAGCGGGGCCGGACAGGGCTACACCTTC. Encoded protein: CASGAGQGYTF. The gene calls are TRBV27 and TRBJ1-2, with D possibly matching TRBD1 (6 bases). The germline V gene has CDR1 MNHEY and CDR2 SMNVEV (reference sequence). This CDR3 has 11 amino acids. With 8 bases removed from V and 8 bases from J, the gap between germline ends came to 12 bases.

The chain carries TRBV19 and TRBJ1-6; D possibly corresponds to TRBD1 (6 bases). This CDR3 is built from 13 residues. Per germline, CDR1 LNHDA and CDR2 SQIVND (reference sequence). V was pared by 3 bases and J by 11 bases, with 11 bases between. CDR3 in amino acids: CASSIGGQPPLHF. The CDR3 nucleotides are TGTGCCAGTAGTATCGGGGGCCAACCACCCCTCCACTTT.

The sample holds a few counts of this clonotype. The V call is TRBV24-1, the J call TRBJ2-1; 9 bases align to TRBD1. CDR1 and CDR2 from the germline V gene are KGHDR and SFDVKD. V lost 8 bases to trimming and J lost 11 bases; unmatched junction nucleotides: 9. This CDR3 spans 13 amino acids. CDR3 DNA sequence: TGTGCCACCAACCCAGGGACAGGGAAAAAGCAGTTCTTC. Translating it yields CATNPGTGKKQFF.

With respect to this clonotype: A much larger clone sits a single nucleotide away, making a read error possible. CDR3 DNA: TGTGCCAGTAGTACTTTTACTGGGCAGGGGGGCTCTAATGAAAAACTGTTTTTT. It yields the protein CASSTFTGQGGSNEKLFF. The V gene is TRBV19, the J gene TRBJ1-5; 7 nucleotides line up with TRBD1. The J call is in doubt because the DNA end fits TRBJ1-4 better. This CDR3 spans 18 amino acids. Germline V gene data show CDR1 as LNHDA and CDR2 as SQIVND (reference sequence).

The chain carries TRBV24-1 and TRBJ2-2, with D unclear. CDR1 and CDR2 (germline): KGHDR, SFDVKD. V was clipped by 1 base and J by 4 bases, with 6 bases between them. This CDR3 has 14 amino acids. The CDR3 region has the DNA TGTGCCACCAGTGATTTACTCCGCACCGGGGAGCTGTTTTTT. It is translated as CATSDLLRTGELFF.

The chain joins TRBV7-2 to TRBJ2-5; TRBD2 aligns across 8 bases. This CDR3 is built from 16 residues. The germline CDR1 and CDR2 sequences are SGHTA and FQGNSA. The V gene end was trimmed by 5 bases and the J gene end by 5 bases; junction bases not matched to a gene: 13. The CDR3 here is CASSRSGANTGETQYF. CDR3 coding DNA: TGTGCCAGCAGCCGTAGCGGGGCGAACACCGGGGAGACCCAGTACTTC.